This TCR beta chain was recorded in a study of T cells in Graves' hyperthyroidism and ophthalmopathy. RNA transcripts yielded amplified TCR beta CDR3 regions. First-round RT-PCR targeting the TCR CDR3 was performed with the HTBI primer set. Via MiXCR, TCRdb re-called the multiplex PCR reads, giving one row per CDR3 protein. The table has a few hundred thousand distinct CDR3 sequences, 12% to 15% seen once. The CDR3 sequence is 16 residues long. Germline trimming cut 3 bases from V and 3 bases from J; bases unmatched to any gene: 7. Ten or more counts support this clonotype. The rearrangement joins TRBV12-3 or TRBV12-4 to TRBJ2-2; TRBD1 matches 7 bases. This clonotype was sampled from a woman in her thirties or forties with Graves' hyperthyroidism. The source material was blood. The CDR3 protein is CASSLGLGQYTGELFF. The CDR3 nucleotides are TGTGCCAGCAGTTTGGGATTGGGACAGTACACCGGGGAGCTGTTTTTT.